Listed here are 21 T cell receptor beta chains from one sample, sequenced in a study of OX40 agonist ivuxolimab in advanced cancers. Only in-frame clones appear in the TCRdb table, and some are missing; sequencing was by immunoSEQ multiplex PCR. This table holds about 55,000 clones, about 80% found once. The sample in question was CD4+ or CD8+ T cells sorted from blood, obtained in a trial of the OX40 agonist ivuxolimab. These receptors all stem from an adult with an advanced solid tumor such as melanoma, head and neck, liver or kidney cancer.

CDR3 loop: CASSFLRGGSEAFF. In DNA, the CDR3 is TGTGCCAGCAGTTTCCTACGGGGGGGGAGTGAAGCTTTCTTT. The chain employs TRBV27 and TRBJ1-1, with D perhaps TRBD1 (5 bases). CDR3 size: 14 residues. The germline V gene encodes CDR1 MNHEY and CDR2 SMNVEV (reference sequence). V gave up 3 bases and J gave up 7 bases, with 15 bases separating them.

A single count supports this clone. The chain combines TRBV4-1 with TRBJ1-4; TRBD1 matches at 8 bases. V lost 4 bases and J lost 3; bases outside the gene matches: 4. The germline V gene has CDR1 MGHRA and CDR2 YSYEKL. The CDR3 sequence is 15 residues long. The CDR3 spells CASSPGQAPNEKLFF. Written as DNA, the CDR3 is TGCGCCAGCAGCCCGGGACAGGCCCCTAATGAAAAACTGTTTTTT.

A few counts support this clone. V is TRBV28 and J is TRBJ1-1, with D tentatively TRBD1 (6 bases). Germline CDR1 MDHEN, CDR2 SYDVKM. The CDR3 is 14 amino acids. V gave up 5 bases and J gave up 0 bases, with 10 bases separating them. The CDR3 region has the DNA TGTGCCAGCAGTATAGGACAGCTGAACACTGAAGCTTTCTTT. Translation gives CASSIGQLNTEAFF. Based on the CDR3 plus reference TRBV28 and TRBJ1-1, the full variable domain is DVKVTQSSRYLVKRTGEKVFLECVQDMDHENMFWYRQDPGLGLRLIYFSYDVKMKEKGDIPEGYSVSREKKERFSLILESASTNQTSMYLCASSIGQLNTEAFFGQGTRLTVV.

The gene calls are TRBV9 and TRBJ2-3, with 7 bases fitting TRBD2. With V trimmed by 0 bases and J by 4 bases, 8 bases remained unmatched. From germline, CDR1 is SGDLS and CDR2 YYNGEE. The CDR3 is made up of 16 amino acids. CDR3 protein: CASSVDSGALADTQYF. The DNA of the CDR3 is TGTGCCAGCAGCGTAGACAGCGGGGCCTTGGCAGATACGCAGTATTTT.

CDR3 nucleotide sequence: TGTGCCAGCAGGTCCTCTAGCGGGGGAAACACAGATACGCAGTATTTT. It yields the protein CASRSSSGGNTDTQYF. The V and J genes are TRBV7-2 and TRBJ2-3, with 10 bases matching TRBD2. CDR3 length: 16 residues. CDR1 and CDR2 from the germline V gene are SGHTA and FQGNSA. The trim removed 6 bases at V and 2 bases at J, leaving 8 bases unmatched.

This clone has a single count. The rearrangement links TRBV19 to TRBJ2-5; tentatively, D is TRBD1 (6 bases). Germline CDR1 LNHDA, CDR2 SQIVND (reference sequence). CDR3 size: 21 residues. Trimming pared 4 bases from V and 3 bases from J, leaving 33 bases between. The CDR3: CASSKTGGRVGAGRRKETQYF. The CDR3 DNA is TGTGCCAGTAGTAAGACAGGTGGACGGGTGGGAGCCGGGCGACGGAAAGAGACCCAGTACTTC.

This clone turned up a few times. As DNA, the CDR3 is TGTGCCAGCACGGACAACCCATACGGTGGCTACACCTTC. It yields the protein CASTDNPYGGYTF. The V call is TRBV27, the J call TRBJ1-2, with TRBD1 as a possible D gene (5 bases). V shed 7 bases and J shed 7 bases, with 16 bases lying between them. CDR3 length: 13 residues. Germline CDR1 and CDR2: MNHEY and SMNVEV (reference sequence).

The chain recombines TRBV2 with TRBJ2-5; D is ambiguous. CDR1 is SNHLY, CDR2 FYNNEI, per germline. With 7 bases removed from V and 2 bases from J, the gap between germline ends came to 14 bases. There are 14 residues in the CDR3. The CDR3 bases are TGTGCCAGCACCCCCTCTCCACAGCAAGAGACCCAGTACTTC. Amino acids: CASTPSPQQETQYF. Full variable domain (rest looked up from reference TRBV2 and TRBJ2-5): EPEVTQTPSHQVTQMGQEVILRCVPISNHLYFYWYRQILGQKVEFLVSFYNNEISEKSEIFDDQFSVERPDGSNFTLKIRSTKLEDSAMYFCASTPSPQQETQYFGPGTRLLVL.

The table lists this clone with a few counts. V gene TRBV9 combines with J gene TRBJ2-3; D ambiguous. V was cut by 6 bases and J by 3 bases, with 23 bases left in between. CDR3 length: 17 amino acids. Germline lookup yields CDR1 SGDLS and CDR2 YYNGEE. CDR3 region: CASNLEAQGPATDTQYF. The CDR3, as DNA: TGTGCCAGCAACCTAGAGGCCCAAGGTCCAGCGACAGATACGCAGTATTTT.

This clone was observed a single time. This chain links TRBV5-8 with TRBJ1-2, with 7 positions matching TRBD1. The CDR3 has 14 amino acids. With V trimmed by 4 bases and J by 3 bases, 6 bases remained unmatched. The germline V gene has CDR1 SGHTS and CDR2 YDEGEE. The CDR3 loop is CASSVGTAYYGYTF. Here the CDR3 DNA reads TGTGCCAGCAGCGTCGGGACAGCTTACTATGGCTACACCTTC.

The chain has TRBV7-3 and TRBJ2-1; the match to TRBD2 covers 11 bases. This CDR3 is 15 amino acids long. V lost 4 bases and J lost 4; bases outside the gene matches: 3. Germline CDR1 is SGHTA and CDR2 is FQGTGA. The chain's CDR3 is CASSYGTSGYNEQFF. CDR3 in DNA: TGTGCCAGCAGCTATGGGACTAGCGGTTACAATGAGCAGTTCTTC.

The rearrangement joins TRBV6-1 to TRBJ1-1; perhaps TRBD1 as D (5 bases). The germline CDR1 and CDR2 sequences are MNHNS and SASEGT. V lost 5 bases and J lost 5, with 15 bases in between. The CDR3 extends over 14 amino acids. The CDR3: CASSPDWTSTEAFF. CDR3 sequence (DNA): TGTGCCAGCAGTCCGGACTGGACATCTACTGAAGCTTTCTTT.

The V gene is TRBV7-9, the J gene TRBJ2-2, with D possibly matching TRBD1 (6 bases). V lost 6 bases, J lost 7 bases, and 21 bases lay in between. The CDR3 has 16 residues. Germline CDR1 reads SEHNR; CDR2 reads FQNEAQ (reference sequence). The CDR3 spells CASRLGIQGAGGELFF. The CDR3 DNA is TGTGCCAGCAGACTAGGGATACAGGGAGCAGGCGGGGAGCTGTTTTTT.

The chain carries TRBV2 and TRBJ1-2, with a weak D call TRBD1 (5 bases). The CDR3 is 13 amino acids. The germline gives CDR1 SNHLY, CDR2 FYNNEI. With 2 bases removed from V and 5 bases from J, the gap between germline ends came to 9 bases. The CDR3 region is CASSERGLYGYTF. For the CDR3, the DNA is TGTGCCAGCAGTGAAAGGGGTCTTTATGGCTACACCTTC.

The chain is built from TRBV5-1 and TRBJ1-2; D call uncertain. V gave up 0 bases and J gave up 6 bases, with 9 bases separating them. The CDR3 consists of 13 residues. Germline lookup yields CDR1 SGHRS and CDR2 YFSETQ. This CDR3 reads CASSLVGFDGYTF. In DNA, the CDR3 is TGCGCCAGCAGCTTGGTAGGCTTTGATGGCTACACCTTC.

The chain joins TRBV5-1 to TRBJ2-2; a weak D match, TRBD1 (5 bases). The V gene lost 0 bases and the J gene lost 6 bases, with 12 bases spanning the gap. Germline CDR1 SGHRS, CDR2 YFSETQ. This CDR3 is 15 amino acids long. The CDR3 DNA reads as TGCGCCAGCAGCTTGGTTGGAGAACAGGCCGGGGAGCTGTTTTTT. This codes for CASSLVGEQAGELFF.

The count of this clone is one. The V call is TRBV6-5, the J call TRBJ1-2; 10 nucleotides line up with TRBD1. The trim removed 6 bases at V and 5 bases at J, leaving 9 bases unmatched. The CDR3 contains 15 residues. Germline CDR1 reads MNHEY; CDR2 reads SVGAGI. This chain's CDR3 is CASRPGTGVLYGYTF. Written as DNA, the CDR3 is TGTGCCAGCAGACCCGGGACAGGGGTACTGTATGGCTACACCTTC.

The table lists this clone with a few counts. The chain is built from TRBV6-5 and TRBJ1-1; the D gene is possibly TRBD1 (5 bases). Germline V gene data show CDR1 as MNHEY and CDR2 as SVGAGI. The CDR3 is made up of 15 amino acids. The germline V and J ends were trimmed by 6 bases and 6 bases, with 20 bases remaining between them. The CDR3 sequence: CASRQTGGARAEAFF. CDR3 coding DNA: TGTGCCAGCAGGCAGACGGGCGGGGCGCGGGCTGAAGCTTTCTTT.

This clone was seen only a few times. CDR3 residues: CASSGGGMGHWTYEQYF. The CDR3 DNA is TGTGCCAGCAGTGGCGGGGGGATGGGACACTGGACCTACGAGCAGTACTTC. V gene TRBV6-1 combines with J gene TRBJ2-7; 8 bases fit TRBD2. V dropped 4 bases and J dropped 2; count of bases not matched to a gene: 13. CDR3 length: 17 residues. Germline assignment: CDR1 MNHNS and CDR2 SASEGT.

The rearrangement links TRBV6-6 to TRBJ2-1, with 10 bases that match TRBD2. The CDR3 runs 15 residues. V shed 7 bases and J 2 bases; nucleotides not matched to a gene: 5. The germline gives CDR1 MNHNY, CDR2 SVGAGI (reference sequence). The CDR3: CASTPGLAAYNEQFF. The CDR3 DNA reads TGTGCCAGCACTCCTGGACTAGCGGCCTACAATGAGCAGTTCTTC.

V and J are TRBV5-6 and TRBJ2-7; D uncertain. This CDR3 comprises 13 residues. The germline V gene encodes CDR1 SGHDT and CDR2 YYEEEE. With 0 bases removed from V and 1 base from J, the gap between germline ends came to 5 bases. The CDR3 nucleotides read TGTGCCAGCAGCTTGGGCAGTTCCTACGAGCAGTACTTC. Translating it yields CASSLGSSYEQYF.